The 16 T cell receptor beta chains listed next were all sequenced from one sample in a study of human thymus T cells (dated by TCRdb to 2018 to 2021). The thymus tissue came from surgical resects taken out during corrective cardiac surgery. Libraries were constructed by the immunoSEQ multiplex PCR assay. TCRdb's version of the immuneACCESS table is confined to in-frame rearrangements and falls short of the full clone set. An unresolved V gene accounts for under half of the shortfall where checked; the remainder is of unknown origin. The sample has some 120,000 clones on record, around 94% of them singletons. The top ten constitute 0.02% to 0.03% of the sample. The sequencing input was thymus tissue. These receptors came from a boy under two years old with a congenital heart defect but otherwise immunologically healthy.

The genes are TRBV29-1 and TRBJ2-5; TRBD2 matches 9 bases. After removal of 3 bases from V and 6 bases from J, the junction contained 8 bases not matched to a gene. The CDR3 contains 14 residues. Germline CDR1 reads SQVTM; CDR2 reads ANQGSEA. The CDR3 sequence is CSVDAGTSLKTQYF. In DNA, the CDR3 is TGCAGCGTTGACGCCGGGACTAGCCTAAAGACCCAGTACTTC. Full variable domain (remainder filled in from reference TRBV29-1 and TRBJ2-5): SAVISQKPSRDICQRGTSLTIQCQVDSQVTMMFWYRQQPGQSLTLIATANQGSEATYESGFVIDKFPISRPNLTFSTLTVSNMSPEDSSIYLCSVDAGTSLKTQYFGPGTRLLVL.

The gene calls are TRBV6-1 and TRBJ1-6; maybe TRBD1 (6 bases). The germline V and J ends were trimmed by 2 bases and 3 bases, with 14 bases remaining between them. The CDR3 contains 17 residues. CDR1 and CDR2 (germline): MNHNS, SASEGT. This chain's CDR3 is CASSELWGANYNSPLHF. CDR3 nucleotides: TGTGCCAGCAGTGAACTATGGGGGGCGAACTATAATTCACCCCTCCACTTT.

The sample holds one count of this clone. This chain connects TRBV19 to TRBJ1-5, with TRBD1 identical over 7 bases. Germline CDR1 is LNHDA and CDR2 is SQIVND (reference sequence). J gave up 0 bases and V 7 bases, and 6 bases lay outside the gene matches. There are 15 residues in the CDR3. The CDR3 is CASTPDRFSNQPQHF. The CDR3 DNA reads as TGTGCCAGTACCCCGGACAGGTTTAGCAATCAGCCCCAGCATTTT.

This clone was observed once. The chain uses TRBV28 and TRBJ2-1; 8 positions agree with TRBD1. Germline V gene sequence: CDR1 MDHEN, CDR2 SYDVKM. After removal of 3 bases from V and 3 bases from J, the junction contained 4 bases not matched to a gene. The CDR3 runs 15 residues. CDR3 loop: CASSFRDRGYNEQFF. The CDR3 DNA follows: TGTGCCAGCAGTTTCCGAGACAGGGGCTACAATGAGCAGTTCTTC.

V gene TRBV5-6 combines with J gene TRBJ2-5; D might be TRBD1 or TRBD2, each matching 5 bases. This CDR3 has 14 amino acids. The ends were cut back, 4 bases at V and 1 base at J, with 11 bases in the middle. CDR1 SGHDT and CDR2 YYEEEE come from the germline V gene. The chain's CDR3 is CASSILGAQETQYF. For the CDR3, the DNA is TGTGCCAGCAGCATACTAGGGGCCCAAGAGACCCAGTACTTC.

The gene calls are TRBV20-1 and TRBJ2-3; D is uncertain. Per germline, CDR1 DFQATT and CDR2 SNEGSKA (reference sequence). Trimming stripped 3 bases from V and 8 bases from J, with 9 bases between. The CDR3 is made up of 11 amino acids. CDR3 in amino acids: CSARGPGTQYF. In DNA, the CDR3 is TGCAGTGCTAGGGGCCCTGGTACGCAGTATTTT.

The chain joins TRBV9 to TRBJ2-7; TRBD1 or TRBD2 may be the D gene (6 bases each). The V end lost 0 bases, the J end lost 0 bases, and 10 bases lay between the germline ends. This CDR3 region has 15 residues. In germline, CDR1 is SGDLS, CDR2 YYNGEE. The DNA of the CDR3 is TGTGCCAGCAGCGTAGGGGGGGCGGCCTCCTACGAGCAGTACTTC. Protein product: CASSVGGAASYEQYF.

The rearrangement links TRBV7-9 to TRBJ1-4, with D possibly being TRBD1 (5 bases). Per germline, CDR1 SEHNR and CDR2 FQNEAQ (reference sequence). Trimming stripped 1 base from V and 8 bases from J, with 11 bases between. This CDR3 has 14 residues. The chain's CDR3 is CASSLEGAREKLFF. In DNA form, the CDR3 reads TGTGCCAGCAGCTTAGAAGGGGCCCGCGAAAAACTGTTTTTT.

This chain connects TRBV6-1 to TRBJ1-2; D might be TRBD1 (6 bases). Germline CDR1 and CDR2: MNHNS and SASEGT. Deletions cut 5 bases from V and 2 bases from J, with 9 bases between. This CDR3 has 13 residues. Here the CDR3 DNA reads TGTGCCAGCAGTCCAGGGGAAAACTATGGCTACACCTTC. Its protein is CASSPGENYGYTF.

V is TRBV6-6 and J is TRBJ1-3; D might be TRBD1 (5 bases). There are 14 residues in the CDR3. Trimming stripped 8 bases from V and 0 bases from J, with 11 bases between. Per the germline V gene, CDR1 is MNHNY and CDR2 is SVGAGI (reference sequence). The CDR3 sequence: CASLPRGSGNTIYF. CDR3 nucleotide sequence: TGTGCCAGCCTACCGAGGGGCTCTGGAAACACCATATATTTT.

V usage is TRBV10-2 and J usage is TRBJ2-1; the match to TRBD2 covers 7 bases. J gave up 4 bases and V 0 bases, and 3 bases lay outside the gene matches. The CDR3 length is 15 residues. The V gene's germline CDR1 is WSHSY and CDR2 SAAADI. In DNA form, the CDR3 reads TGCGCCAGCAGTGAGTCGGGGGGGTCTTACAATGAGCAGTTCTTC. This encodes CASSESGGSYNEQFF.

J is TRBJ1-1 and V is TRBV11-2; tentatively, D is TRBD1 (6 bases). The length of the CDR3 is 14 residues. The germline gives CDR1 SGHAT, CDR2 FQNNGV. V shed 6 bases and J shed 2 bases, with 13 bases lying between them. CDR3 DNA sequence: TGTGCCAGCAGTACACAGGACAGCAACACTGAAGCTTTCTTT. Translation: CASSTQDSNTEAFF.

The rearrangement links TRBV27 to TRBJ2-3; no clear D gene. Germline CDR1 MNHEY, CDR2 SMNVEV (reference sequence). Trimming shortened V by 5 bases and J by 2 bases, and 11 bases separated the two germline ends. The CDR3 sequence is 14 residues long. The CDR3: CASSHAPYTDTQYF. CDR3 sequence (DNA): TGTGCCAGCAGTCATGCCCCCTACACAGATACGCAGTATTTT.

The chain has TRBV18 and TRBJ2-3, with D tentatively TRBD1 (5 bases). Germline V gives CDR1 KGHSH, CDR2 LQKENI. V shed 0 bases and J shed 2 bases, with 21 bases lying between them. The CDR3 totals 19 residues. The CDR3 loop reads CASSPPGEGPPGSTDTQYF. The CDR3 nucleotides are TGTGCCAGCTCACCACCAGGGGAAGGGCCACCCGGGTCCACAGATACGCAGTATTTT.

The chain recombines TRBV6-5 with TRBJ1-4; a weak D match, TRBD1 (5 bases). Trimming cost V 0 bases and J 7 bases, with 12 bases left between them. The CDR3 is made up of 15 amino acids. Germline V gives CDR1 MNHEY, CDR2 SVGAGI. CDR3 sequence (DNA): TGTGCCAGCAGTTACTCGGTCAGGGTGCCTGAAAAACTGTTTTTT. It codes for CASSYSVRVPEKLFF.

V is TRBV28 and J is TRBJ2-5; 12 bases fit TRBD2. The germline gives CDR1 MDHEN, CDR2 SYDVKM. The CDR3 has 17 amino acids. The ends lost 8 bases at V and 7 bases at J; junction bases unmatched: 17. CDR3 sequence (DNA): TGTGCCAGCTCTATAAGTCGGACTAGCGGGGAATCCGGGACCCAGTACTTC. This translates into CASSISRTSGESGTQYF.